These 25 T cell receptor beta chains came from one sample sequenced in a study of T cells in localized non-small cell lung cancer. This table comes from immunoSEQ multiplex PCR, and its TCRdb copy is limited to in-frame clones, with some not included. The sample contains roughly 1,800 clones, about 19% of which appear only once. The sequences come from normal lung tissue next to the tumor, collected before any cancer treatment. The receptors stem from a woman aged 40 to 75 with stage I lung adenocarcinoma.

This clone was picked up a small number of times. This chain uses TRBV6-8 with TRBJ2-4; D uncertain. Trimming cost V 0 bases and J 0 bases, with 6 bases left between them. Germline CDR1 MNHGY, CDR2 SAAAGT. There are 15 residues in the CDR3. CDR3 nucleotide sequence: TGTGCCAGCAGTTACTCTTCGGAAGCCAAAAACATTCAGTACTTC. Its protein is CASSYSSEAKNIQYF.

This clone was seen only a few times. This chain connects TRBV11-3 to TRBJ1-2; D not certain. The CDR3 loop spans 15 amino acids. Trimming took 5 bases from V and 4 from J, leaving 17 bases between them. CDR1 is SGHNT and CDR2 is YENEEA in the germline V gene. The CDR3 nucleotides read TGTGCCAGCAGCCCTCGAACAGCCTTCCTCTATGGCTACACCTTC. Protein sequence: CASSPRTAFLYGYTF.

This chain connects TRBV18 to TRBJ1-2, with D unresolved. Trimming pared 2 bases from V and 5 bases from J, leaving 18 bases between. CDR1 KGHSH and CDR2 LQKENI come from the germline V gene. The CDR3 contains 16 residues. The CDR3, as DNA: TGTGCCAGCTCACCAATTTCAGGACCGCTCAGTTATGGCTACACCTTC. Protein: CASSPISGPLSYGYTF.

The CDR3 reads CATSRRRELAYGYTF. In nucleotides, the CDR3 is TGTGCCACCAGCAGGAGACGGGAGCTTGCCTATGGCTACACCTTC. The chain recombines TRBV15 with TRBJ1-2, with D unresolved. The V gene lost 3 bases and the J gene lost 4 bases, with 15 bases spanning the gap. CDR3 length: 15 residues. The germline gives CDR1 LNHNV, CDR2 YYDKDF (reference sequence).

The chain uses TRBV6-8 and TRBJ2-2, with 7 bases matching TRBD1. The ends lost 2 bases at V and 4 bases at J; junction bases unmatched: 7. The length of the CDR3 is 16 residues. CDR1 and CDR2 (germline): MNHGY, SAAAGT. CDR3 amino acids: CASSYPWTGVTGELFF. The DNA for the CDR3 is TGTGCCAGCAGTTACCCATGGACAGGAGTCACCGGGGAGCTGTTTTTT.

This clone occurred a few times. This rearrangement joins TRBV4-1 to TRBJ1-2; perhaps TRBD1 as D (6 bases). Germline CDR1 and CDR2: MGHRA and YSYEKL. V was pared by 1 base and J by 8 bases, with 17 bases between. The CDR3 consists of 15 residues. CDR3 in DNA: TGCGCCAGCAGCCAAGGACTAGCCCGGGGGGCCGGCTACACCTTC. Translated, it gives CASSQGLARGAGYTF.

This clone was seen a handful of times. The genes are TRBV11-3 and TRBJ1-2; D is perhaps TRBD1 (6 bases). The CDR3 is made up of 15 amino acids. Germline V gene data show CDR1 as SGHNT and CDR2 as YENEEA. V lost 5 bases to trimming and J lost 4 bases, with 17 bases between them. Here the CDR3 DNA reads TGTGCCAGCAGCCAGGGGCCCAGTACTTCCTATGGCTACACCTTC. Translating it yields CASSQGPSTSYGYTF.

V and J are TRBV19 and TRBJ1-5; D is perhaps TRBD1 (5 bases). Trimming took 6 bases from V and 1 from J, leaving 16 bases between them. This CDR3 is built from 16 residues. The germline gives CDR1 LNHDA, CDR2 SQIVND (reference sequence). The CDR3 region has the DNA TGTGCCAGTAGCACGAGGGGAGGGGTAAGCAATCAGCCCCAGCATTTT. Translated, it gives CASSTRGGVSNQPQHF. The full variable domain, in which reference TRBV19 and TRBJ1-5 provide the parts outside the CDR3, is DGGITQSPKYLFRKEGQNVTLSCEQNLNHDAMYWYRQDPGQGLRLIYYSQIVNDFQKGDIAEGYSVSREKKESFPLTVTSAQKNPTAFYLCASSTRGGVSNQPQHFGDGTRLSIL.

This clone was picked up many times. This chain connects TRBV11-3 to TRBJ2-3, with D perhaps matching TRBD1 or TRBD2 (5 bases each). CDR1 is SGHNT, CDR2 YENEEA, per germline. This CDR3 contains 16 residues. The ends were cut back, 5 bases at V and 2 bases at J, with 17 bases in the middle. CDR3 residues: CASSGSGTINTDTQYF. The DNA for the CDR3 is TGTGCCAGCAGCGGATCCGGGACGATCAACACAGATACGCAGTATTTT.

This sequence joins TRBV9 and TRBJ2-7, with D possibly matching TRBD2 (6 bases). The CDR3 sequence is 16 residues long. Trimming took 4 bases from V and 4 from J, leaving 21 bases between them. Germline loops: CDR1 SGDLS, CDR2 YYNGEE. The CDR3 spells CASSPLVSGRSYEQYF. DNA for the CDR3: TGTGCCAGCAGCCCCCTGGTGTCAGGGAGGTCGTACGAGCAGTACTTC.

The chain has TRBV14 and TRBJ2-2; D is perhaps TRBD1 or TRBD2 (6 bases each). V lost 0 bases to trimming and J lost 8 bases, with 16 bases between them. The germline V gene encodes CDR1 SGHDN and CDR2 FVKESK. This CDR3 has 16 amino acids. The CDR3 protein is CASSQDWGLRGGELFF. The CDR3 nucleotides are TGTGCCAGCAGCCAAGATTGGGGACTCAGGGGAGGGGAGCTGTTTTTT.

Judged by abundance, this clone is medium-sized (0.01 to 0.1%). The CDR3 DNA follows: TGCGCCAGCAGCCGAGAGGACAGGAGAAATGAAAAACTGTTTTTT. Its translation: CASSREDRRNEKLFF. The chain employs TRBV4-1 and TRBJ1-4, with 7 positions matching TRBD1. The germline V gene has CDR1 MGHRA and CDR2 YSYEKL. V lost 4 bases to trimming and J lost 5 bases; unmatched junction nucleotides: 7. This CDR3 contains 15 residues.

DNA of the CDR3: TGCAGCGCTGGGGCCCACACCGGGGAGCTGTTTTTT. Amino acids: CSAGAHTGELFF. The chain recombines TRBV29-1 with TRBJ2-2; the D gene is possibly TRBD1 (5 bases). Trimming left V 7 bases short and J 3 bases short, with 9 bases between. The CDR3 runs 12 residues. CDR1 is SQVTM and CDR2 is ANQGSEA in the germline V gene.

This rearrangement joins TRBV9 to TRBJ1-1; no clear D. The CDR3 consists of 14 residues. Germline CDR1 reads SGDLS; CDR2 reads YYNGEE. Trimming stripped 1 base from V and 3 bases from J, with 10 bases between. The CDR3 sequence: CASSVSGMDTEAFF. As DNA, the CDR3 is TGTGCCAGCAGCGTATCGGGGATGGACACTGAAGCTTTCTTT.

This sequence joins TRBV19 and TRBJ2-1; D may be TRBD2 (5 bases). The CDR3 totals 14 residues. Germline CDR1 reads LNHDA; CDR2 reads SQIVND (reference sequence). V gave up 6 bases and J gave up 3 bases, with 12 bases separating them. The DNA of the CDR3 is TGTGCCAGTAGCGATACTAGGAACTACAATGAGCAGTTCTTC. Amino acid sequence: CASSDTRNYNEQFF.

The V call is TRBV11-3, the J call TRBJ1-6; 7 bases are a match to TRBD1. This CDR3 is 17 amino acids long. The V segment lost 5 bases and the J segment 4 bases; nucleotides outside the gene matches: 11. CDR1 SGHNT and CDR2 YENEEA come from the germline V gene. The CDR3 DNA is TGTGCCAGCAGCCCAAACCGAGACAGGGCTTATAATTCACCCCTCCACTTT. It codes for CASSPNRDRAYNSPLHF.

The chain joins TRBV30 to TRBJ1-5, with D possibly TRBD1 on 5 matching bases. V was pared by 1 base and J by 0 bases, with 16 bases between. This CDR3 has 17 amino acids. Germline V lookup: CDR1 GTSNPN, CDR2 SVGIG (reference sequence). The DNA of the CDR3 is TGTGCCTGGAGTGGAAAAACTGGGACGTATAGCAATCAGCCCCAGCATTTT. Its translation is CAWSGKTGTYSNQPQHF.

The V and J genes are TRBV11-3 and TRBJ2-5; 10 nucleotides line up with TRBD2. CDR3 length: 14 residues. V lost 2 bases, J lost 5 bases, and 2 bases stayed unmatched. Germline CDR1 SGHNT, CDR2 YENEEA. CDR3 sequence (DNA): TGTGCCAGCAGCTTAATAGCGGGGGGTGAGACCCAGTACTTC. Residues: CASSLIAGGETQYF.

The chain links TRBV28 to TRBJ2-7; D uncertain. Per the germline V gene, CDR1 is MDHEN and CDR2 is SYDVKM. V dropped 8 bases and J dropped 2 bases, with 10 bases sitting between them. This CDR3 is 12 amino acids long. CDR3 coding DNA: TGTGCCAGCCAGCCTGGAACCTACGAGCAGTACTTC. Translated, it gives CASQPGTYEQYF.

This clone showed up just a few times. This chain's CDR3 is CASSYSGSEQFF. For the CDR3, the DNA is TGTGCCAGCAGTTACTCGGGGAGTGAGCAGTTCTTC. The V and J genes are TRBV6-8 and TRBJ2-1, with TRBD2 as a possible D gene (5 bases). The V gene's germline CDR1 is MNHGY and CDR2 SAAAGT. The CDR3 extends over 12 amino acids. V lost 0 bases and J 9 bases, leaving 6 bases between the germline ends.

This clone was seen more than once but under ten times. The rearrangement links TRBV5-1 to TRBJ1-2; 9 nucleotides align to TRBD1. J lost 2 bases, V lost 2 bases, and 4 bases had no gene match. CDR3 length: 15 residues. Germline-derived CDR1 and CDR2 are SGHRS and YFSETQ. The CDR3 reads CASSLGQGLNYGYTF. CDR3 bases: TGCGCCAGCAGCTTAGGACAGGGGTTAAACTATGGCTACACCTTC.

V and J are TRBV6-8 and TRBJ1-1; possibly TRBD1 for D (5 bases). Germline loops: CDR1 MNHGY, CDR2 SAAAGT. V lost 2 bases, J lost 5 bases, and 9 bases lay in between. This CDR3 spans 13 amino acids. CDR3 DNA: TGTGCCAGCAGTTACGGGGGGACGACTGAAGCTTTCTTT. Encoded protein: CASSYGGTTEAFF.

This clone has only a few counts. This chain joins TRBV11-3 and TRBJ1-2, with D perhaps matching TRBD1 (6 bases). V lost 5 bases and J 8 bases, leaving 18 bases between the germline ends. Germline V gene sequence: CDR1 SGHNT, CDR2 YENEEA. This CDR3 contains 14 residues. CDR3 bases: TGTGCCAGCAGCGCAAGACAGGAGTTCTTAGGCTACACCTTC. The encoded protein is CASSARQEFLGYTF.

In its sample, this clone was seen a few times. The chain joins TRBV9 to TRBJ1-4; no definite D call. The germline V and J ends were trimmed by 7 bases and 5 bases, with 12 bases remaining between them. Germline lookup yields CDR1 SGDLS and CDR2 YYNGEE. The CDR3 consists of 13 residues. Here the CDR3 DNA reads TGTGCCAGCTCGAGACGGGCCAATGAAAAACTGTTTTTT. It encodes CASSRRANEKLFF.

This clone was found a few times. V usage is TRBV11-3 and J usage is TRBJ2-2; 9 bases agree with TRBD1. Germline-derived CDR1 and CDR2 are SGHNT and YENEEA. The CDR3 spans 16 residues. Germline trimming cut 4 bases from V and 3 bases from J; bases unmatched to any gene: 6. The CDR3 protein is CASSWRTGVDTGELFF. The CDR3 DNA sequence: TGTGCCAGCAGCTGGCGGACAGGGGTCGACACCGGGGAGCTGTTTTTT.